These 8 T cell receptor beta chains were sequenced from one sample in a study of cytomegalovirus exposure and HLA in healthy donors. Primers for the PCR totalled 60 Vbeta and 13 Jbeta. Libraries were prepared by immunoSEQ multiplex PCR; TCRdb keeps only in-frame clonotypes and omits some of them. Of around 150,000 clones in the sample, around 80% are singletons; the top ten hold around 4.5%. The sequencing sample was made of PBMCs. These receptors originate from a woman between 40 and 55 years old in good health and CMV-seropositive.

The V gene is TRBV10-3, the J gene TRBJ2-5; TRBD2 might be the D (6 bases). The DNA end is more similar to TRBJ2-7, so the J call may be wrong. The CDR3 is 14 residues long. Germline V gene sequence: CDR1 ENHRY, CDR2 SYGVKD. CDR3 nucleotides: TGTGCCATCAGTGAGTCGGGGACTTCCTACGAGCAGTACTTC. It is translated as CAISESGTSYEQYF.

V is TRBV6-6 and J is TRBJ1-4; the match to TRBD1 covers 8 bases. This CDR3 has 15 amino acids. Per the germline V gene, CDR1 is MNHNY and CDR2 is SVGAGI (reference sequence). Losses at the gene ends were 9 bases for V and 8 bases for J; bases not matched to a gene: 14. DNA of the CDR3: TGTGCCAGTTCGCCCAAAACAGGGGGAGTGGAAAAACTGTTTTTT. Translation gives CASSPKTGGVEKLFF.

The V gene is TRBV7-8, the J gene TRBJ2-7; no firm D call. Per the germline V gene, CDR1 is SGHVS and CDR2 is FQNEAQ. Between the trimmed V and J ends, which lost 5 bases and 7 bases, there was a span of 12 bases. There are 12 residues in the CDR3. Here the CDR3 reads CASSRNMAEQYF. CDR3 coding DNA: TGTGCCAGCAGCCGAAACATGGCTGAGCAGTACTTC. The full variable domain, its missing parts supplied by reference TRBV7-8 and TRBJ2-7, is GAGVSQSPRYKVAKRGQDVALRCDPISGHVSLFWYQQALGQGPEFLTYFQNEAQLDKSGLPSDRFFAERPEGSVSTLKIQRTQQEDSAVYLCASSRNMAEQYFGPGTRLTVT.

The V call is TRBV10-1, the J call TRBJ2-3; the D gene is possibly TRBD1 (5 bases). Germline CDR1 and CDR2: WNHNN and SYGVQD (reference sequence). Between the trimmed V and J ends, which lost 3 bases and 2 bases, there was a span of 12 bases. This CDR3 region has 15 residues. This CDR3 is CASSEGARNTDTQYF. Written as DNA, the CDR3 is TGCGCCAGCAGTGAAGGGGCTAGGAACACAGATACGCAGTATTTT.

The CDR3 loop reads CASSLAWQGEEKLFF. In DNA form, the CDR3 reads TGCGCCAGCAGCTTGGCCTGGCAGGGTGAGGAAAAACTGTTTTTT. V and J are TRBV5-1 and TRBJ1-4, with D possibly TRBD1 on 5 matching bases. The germline V gene has CDR1 SGHRS and CDR2 YFSETQ. Trimming stripped 0 bases from V and 8 bases from J, with 14 bases between. There are 15 residues in the CDR3.

CDR3 residues: CASTRGVYEQYF. In DNA, the CDR3 is TGTGCCTCCACCAGGGGTGTCTACGAGCAGTACTTC. The rearrangement joins TRBV30 to TRBJ2-7; D is perhaps TRBD1 (6 bases). In germline, CDR1 is GTSNPN, CDR2 SVGIG (reference sequence). There are 12 residues in the CDR3. V was shortened by 7 bases and J by 3 bases, with 13 bases between the two germline ends.

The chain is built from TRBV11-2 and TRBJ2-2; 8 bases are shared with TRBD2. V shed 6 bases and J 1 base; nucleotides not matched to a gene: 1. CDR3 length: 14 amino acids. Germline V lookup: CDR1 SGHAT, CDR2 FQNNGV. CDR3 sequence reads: CASRRGENTGELFF. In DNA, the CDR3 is TGTGCCAGCAGGCGGGGGGAGAACACCGGGGAGCTGTTTTTT.

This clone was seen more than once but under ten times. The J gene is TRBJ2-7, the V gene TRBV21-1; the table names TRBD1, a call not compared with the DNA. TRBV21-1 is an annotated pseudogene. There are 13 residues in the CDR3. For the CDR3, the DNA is TGTGCCGGACCGGGACAGGGGTCTTACGAGCAGTACTTC. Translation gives CAGPGQGSYEQYF.